What follows are 6 T cell receptor beta chains derived from one specimen sequenced in a study of shared clonotypes between healthy human individuals. TCRdb keeps only in-frame clones here, not all; method: immunoSEQ multiplex PCR. The table records around 980,000 clones, approximately 80% of them present only once. The sample comprised memory CD4+ T cells from PBMCs. Subset denoted: CD45RA-negative fraction. The source of these receptors is a man younger than 30 in good health. Some clones in this sample may be carry-over from other donors' samples.

The table lists this clone with a few counts. The rearrangement joins TRBV29-1 to TRBJ2-1, with 8 nucleotides matching TRBD2. Germline CDR1 and CDR2: SQVTM and ANQGSEA. This CDR3 contains 13 residues. The trim removed 7 bases at V and 0 bases at J, leaving 2 bases unmatched. CDR3 bases: TGCAGCGCGAGCGGGAGCTCCTACAATGAGCAGTTCTTC. This codes for CSASGSSYNEQFF.

V gene TRBV28 combines with J gene TRBJ2-2; the D gene could be TRBD1 or TRBD2 (5 bases each). V lost 7 bases, J lost 4 bases, and 7 bases lay in between. This CDR3 is built from 12 residues. CDR1 is MDHEN and CDR2 is SYDVKM in the germline V gene. The CDR3 DNA follows: TGTGCCAGCATTGGGGGCACCGGGGAGCTGTTTTTT. Its protein product is CASIGGTGELFF.

The V and J genes are TRBV6-6 and TRBJ1-2; 7 bases match TRBD1. Germline V gene data show CDR1 as MNHNY and CDR2 as SVGAGI (reference sequence). V was clipped by 7 bases and J by 5 bases; unmatched bases: 7. The CDR3 runs to 13 residues. Written as DNA, the CDR3 is TGTGCCAGCAACAGACAGGGTATTTATGGCTACACCTTC. As protein: CASNRQGIYGYTF.

This chain connects TRBV9 to TRBJ2-5; no firm D call. The end of the DNA is better explained by TRBJ2-7, so the J call may be wrong. There are 15 residues in the CDR3. Germline V CDR1 and CDR2: SGDLS, YYNGEE. The CDR3 loop reads CASSPGGSRSYEQYF. Written as DNA, the CDR3 is TGTGCCAGCAGCCCTGGCGGATCGCGCTCCTACGAGCAGTACTTC.

Concerning this clone itself: Other DNA sequences in the sample encode the same CDR3. The genes are TRBV5-1 and TRBJ2-1; no reliable D call. The CDR3 loop spans 11 amino acids. The germline gives CDR1 SGHRS, CDR2 YFSETQ. Trimming removed 2 bases at V and 7 bases at J, with 4 bases between. The CDR3 bases are TGCGCCAGCAGCTTTGGTAATGAGCAGTTCTTC. This codes for CASSFGNEQFF.

The chain carries TRBV19 and TRBJ1-3; D not resolved. There are 15 residues in the CDR3. The germline V and J ends were trimmed by 5 bases and 4 bases, with 15 bases remaining between them. In germline, CDR1 is LNHDA, CDR2 SQIVND (reference sequence). The CDR3 coding sequence is TGTGCCAGTAGTCCTGCTCAGAGGGCAGGAAACACCATATATTTT. Its protein is CASSPAQRAGNTIYF.